This T cell receptor beta chain was found in a study of blood T cell repertoires in COVID-19. The CDR3 length is 16 residues. Method: immunoSEQ multiplex PCR; TCRdb's copy keeps in-frame clones and lacks some. The sample consists of 200,000 to 250,000 clones, approximately 84% of them appearing once. The sample consisted of peripheral blood. The chain carries TRBV21-1 and TRBJ2-7; the D call of TRBD2 is as the table states it, not checked on the DNA. TRBV21-1 is described as a pseudogene. The receptor was derived from a man aged 45-60 years with COVID-19, enrolled during active disease. The CDR3 region is CASSTRLAGGPYEQYF. CDR3 nucleotides: TGTGCCAGCAGCACACGACTAGCGGGAGGGCCTTACGAGCAGTACTTC.